The 21 T cell receptor beta chains below all came from one sample that was sequenced in a study of cytomegalovirus exposure and HLA in healthy donors. Amplification used 60 Vbeta primers and 13 Jbeta primers. The method was immunoSEQ multiplex PCR; TCRdb's version includes in-frame clones alone and lacks a portion of them. The table records approximately 93,000 clones, less than 80% of them present only once. Sequencing used PBMCs. These receptors all come from a woman aged 40 to 55 in good health and CMV-seronegative.

This clone was seen a single time. The rearrangement joins TRBV9 to TRBJ2-5, with 7 bases lining up with TRBD1. V shed 2 bases and J 3 bases; nucleotides not matched to a gene: 4. The CDR3 covers 14 residues. In germline, CDR1 is SGDLS, CDR2 YYNGEE. The CDR3 DNA reads as TGTGCCAGCAGCGTTGGGACAGCAAAAGAGACCCAGTACTTC. Translating it yields CASSVGTAKETQYF. Full variable domain (remainder filled in from reference TRBV9 and TRBJ2-5): DSGVTQTPKHLITATGQRVTLRCSPRSGDLSVYWYQQSLDQGLQFLIQYYNGEERAKGNILERFSAQQFPDLHSELNLSSLELGDSALYFCASSVGTAKETQYFGPGTRLLVL.

This clone came up once. The chain has TRBV27 and TRBJ2-5; possible D gene TRBD1, 6 bases. V was clipped by 3 bases and J by 2 bases, with 13 bases between them. The CDR3 is 15 amino acids. The germline CDR1 and CDR2 sequences are MNHEY and SMNVEV (reference sequence). CDR3 protein: CASSFGRGKQETQYF. The CDR3 region has the DNA TGTGCCAGCAGTTTCGGCAGGGGCAAACAAGAGACCCAGTACTTC.

V is TRBV4-3 and J is TRBJ2-7; 10 bases are shared with TRBD1. The ends lost 4 bases at V and 0 bases at J; junction bases unmatched: 3. Per germline, CDR1 LGHNA and CDR2 YSLEER. The CDR3 runs to 15 residues. The CDR3 nucleotides are TGCGCCAGCAGCCTGCGGACAGGGGGCTCCTACGAGCAGTACTTC. Encoded protein: CASSLRTGGSYEQYF.

The J gene is TRBJ2-7, the V gene TRBV19, with TRBD1 as a possible D gene (6 bases). Trimming cost V 4 bases and J 3 bases, with 13 bases left between them. CDR3 length equals 14 residues. The germline V gene has CDR1 LNHDA and CDR2 SQIVND (reference sequence). CDR3: CASSKGGPGYEQYF. As DNA, the CDR3 is TGTGCCAGTAGTAAAGGGGGACCCGGCTACGAGCAGTACTTC.

This clone is labeled as medium-sized. The gene calls are TRBV6-5 and TRBJ2-3; 11 bases align to TRBD2. Germline lookup yields CDR1 MNHEY and CDR2 SVGAGI. The ends lost 2 bases at V and 4 bases at J; junction bases unmatched: 5. CDR3 length equals 16 residues. Written as DNA, the CDR3 is TGTGCCAGCAGTTACGTCGGGACTAGCGGATCAGATACGCAGTATTTT. Its protein is CASSYVGTSGSDTQYF.

This clone was counted a few times. The chain carries TRBV6-1 and TRBJ1-3; unclear D gene. Germline V gives CDR1 MNHNS, CDR2 SASEGT. The CDR3 has 14 amino acids. The V gene lost 4 bases and the J gene lost 0 bases, with 7 bases spanning the gap. This CDR3 is CASSGRGSGNTIYF. CDR3 DNA sequence: TGTGCCAGCAGTGGACGGGGCTCTGGAAACACCATATATTTT.

The chain links TRBV7-9 to TRBJ2-7; 11 bases are shared with TRBD2. There are 16 residues in the CDR3. V trimming: 6 bases; J trimming: 4 bases; junction bases outside the gene matches: 11. Germline CDR1 and CDR2: SEHNR and FQNEAQ (reference sequence). The CDR3, as DNA: TGTGCCAGCAGTCCGCCTAGCGGGAGGAACCCTTACGAGCAGTACTTC. Protein sequence: CASSPPSGRNPYEQYF.

The J gene is TRBJ2-3, the V gene TRBV5-6, with TRBD1 identical over 11 bases. CDR1 is SGHDT and CDR2 is YYEEEE in the germline V gene. The length of the CDR3 is 16 residues. Losses at the gene ends were 4 bases for V and 3 bases for J; bases not matched to a gene: 7. The chain's CDR3 is CASSPGQGAWTDTQYF. For the CDR3, the DNA is TGTGCCAGCAGCCCAGGACAGGGGGCTTGGACAGATACGCAGTATTTT.

The chain links TRBV6-5 to TRBJ2-1; tentatively, D is TRBD2 (6 bases). Trimming removed 0 bases at V and 8 bases at J, with 14 bases between. The CDR3 runs 15 residues. Germline CDR1 MNHEY, CDR2 SVGAGI. This chain's CDR3 is CASSYSAGKVDEQFF. CDR3 coding DNA: TGTGCCAGCAGTTACTCGGCGGGAAAGGTAGATGAGCAGTTCTTC.

This clone was counted a single time. The CDR3 coding sequence is TGTGCCAGCAGTTCCCCCCTCTACAGGGGGCAAGAGACCCAGTACTTC. This codes for CASSSPLYRGQETQYF. V gene TRBV28 combines with J gene TRBJ2-5; TRBD1 matches at 8 bases. Germline loops: CDR1 MDHEN, CDR2 SYDVKM. The CDR3 sequence is 16 residues long. V dropped 4 bases and J dropped 2; count of bases not matched to a gene: 9.

This sequence joins TRBV11-2 and TRBJ1-1; D is perhaps TRBD1 (5 bases). This CDR3 contains 13 residues. Trimming took off 8 bases at V and 7 bases at J, with 17 bases between the two ends. In germline, CDR1 is SGHAT, CDR2 FQNNGV. The DNA of the CDR3 is TGTGCCAGCGAAGGCAGGGTAAGATTTGAAGCTTTCTTT. This gives the protein CASEGRVRFEAFF.

V gene TRBV7-9 combines with J gene TRBJ1-1; D is perhaps TRBD1 (5 bases). V dropped 4 bases and J dropped 7 bases, with 16 bases sitting between them. The germline gives CDR1 SEHNR, CDR2 FQNEAQ (reference sequence). The CDR3 has 14 residues. CDR3 in DNA: TGTGCCAGCAGCTACTCCGCCGGGACTGATGAAGCTTTCTTT. It yields the protein CASSYSAGTDEAFF.

The chain is built from TRBV9 and TRBJ2-4; D perhaps matches TRBD1 (6 bases). The germline V and J ends were trimmed by 0 bases and 6 bases, with 13 bases remaining between them. Germline CDR1 SGDLS, CDR2 YYNGEE. This CDR3 contains 15 residues. The CDR3 region is CASSVDPNRANIQYF. The CDR3 coding sequence is TGTGCCAGCAGCGTAGATCCCAACAGGGCAAACATTCAGTACTTC.

Points on this clone: One end of the junction varies from germline; a read error may be responsible. The J gene is TRBJ2-2, the V gene TRBV7-7; TRBD1 aligns across 7 bases. Per the germline V gene, CDR1 is SSHAT and CDR2 is FNYEAQ (reference sequence). This CDR3 spans 16 amino acids. This CDR3 is CASSLRTGGETGELFF. CDR3 nucleotide sequence: TGTGCTAGCAGCCTTAGGACAGGTGGAGAAACCGGGGAGCTGTTTTTT.

The rearrangement links TRBV7-3 to TRBJ2-7; 11 positions match TRBD2. The CDR3 has 16 residues. The J segment lost 2 bases and the V segment lost 6 bases, leaving 9 bases of the junction unmatched. CDR1 and CDR2 (germline): SGHTA, FQGTGA. The CDR3 loop reads CASSFAGTSGTYEQYF. CDR3 nucleotides: TGTGCCAGCAGTTTTGCCGGGACTAGCGGAACCTACGAGCAGTACTTC.

This clone occurred a few times. This chain connects TRBV6-1 to TRBJ1-2; D is ambiguous. CDR1 and CDR2 (germline): MNHNS, SASEGT. The CDR3 consists of 12 residues. Trimming cost V 5 bases and J 3 bases, with 7 bases left between them. CDR3 in DNA: TGTGCCAGCAGTTTCCGGGACTATGGCTACACCTTC. As protein: CASSFRDYGYTF.

The chain uses TRBV29-1 and TRBJ2-7, with 11 bases fitting TRBD2. The germline V gene encodes CDR1 SQVTM and CDR2 ANQGSEA. The CDR3 runs 15 residues. The junction had 9 bases not matched to a gene; V was cut back by 6 bases and J by 2 bases. The CDR3 bases are TGCAGCGTCCTGGGACTAGCGGACGGCGCCTACGAGCAGTACTTC. This sequence encodes CSVLGLADGAYEQYF.

This rearrangement joins TRBV19 to TRBJ2-5; the match to TRBD1 covers 7 bases. V gave up 6 bases and J gave up 5 bases; unmatched junction bases: 6. Germline CDR1 LNHDA, CDR2 SQIVND (reference sequence). The CDR3 covers 13 residues. Written as DNA, the CDR3 is TGTGCCAGTAGCCCTAGGGGGCGGGAGACCCAGTACTTC. Protein sequence: CASSPRGRETQYF.

This chain uses TRBV27 with TRBJ2-3, with 7 bases lining up with TRBD1. Losses at the gene ends were 6 bases for V and 3 bases for J; bases not matched to a gene: 9. This CDR3 region has 15 residues. Germline CDR1 reads MNHEY; CDR2 reads SMNVEV (reference sequence). In nucleotides, the CDR3 is TGTGCCAGCAGGAAGGGGGCAGGCAGAACAGATACGCAGTATTTT. Amino acid sequence: CASRKGAGRTDTQYF.

The J gene is TRBJ2-1, the V gene TRBV6-1, with 12 bases aligning to TRBD1. Trimming removed 3 bases from V and 0 bases from J; junction bases left unmatched: 3. The germline V gene has CDR1 MNHNS and CDR2 SASEGT. CDR3 length: 17 residues. The CDR3 protein is CASSDGTGGYSYNEQFF. The DNA for the CDR3 is TGTGCCAGCAGTGACGGGACAGGGGGCTACTCCTACAATGAGCAGTTCTTC.

The CDR3 here is CASSHREGKEQYF. The CDR3 coding sequence is TGTGCCAGCAGCCACAGGGAAGGGAAAGAGCAGTACTTC. The chain couples TRBV7-6 to TRBJ2-7; tentatively, D is TRBD1 (6 bases). The CDR3 consists of 13 residues. Trimming cost V 5 bases and J 7 bases, with 15 bases left between them. Germline V gives CDR1 SGHVS, CDR2 FNYEAQ.